The 26 T cell receptor beta chains below all came from one sample that was sequenced in a study of shared clonotypes between healthy human individuals. Using immunoSEQ multiplex PCR, the repertoire was profiled, and TCRdb retains in-frame clones only, with some absent. The sample includes hundreds of thousands of clones, about 74% of them seen just once. The material sequenced was memory CD4+ T cells sorted from blood. Subset given: CD45RA-negative fraction. The receptor source for this set is a woman aged 25 to 39 in good health.

This clone was picked up a small number of times. This chain connects TRBV10-3 to TRBJ2-1; D tentatively fits TRBD1 or TRBD2 (6 bases each). Between the trimmed V and J ends, which lost 0 bases and 8 bases, there was a span of 20 bases. The CDR3 spans 17 residues. CDR1 is ENHRY, CDR2 SYGVKD, per germline. The CDR3 DNA reads as TGTGCCATCAGTGAGTCGAACAGGGCCCTAGCGTCGGATGAGCAGTTCTTC. Translating gives CAISESNRALASDEQFF.

There are a few counts of this clone. The chain has TRBV5-5 and TRBJ1-2; D is unresolved. The V and J ends lost 2 bases and 0 bases respectively, with 11 bases between them. The CDR3 spans 15 residues. Germline CDR1 and CDR2: SGHKS and YYEKEE (reference sequence). The CDR3 sequence is CASSFTTQANYGYTF. CDR3 DNA: TGTGCCAGCAGCTTTACGACGCAAGCTAACTATGGCTACACCTTC.

The V call is TRBV4-1, the J call TRBJ1-5, with 8 bases identical to TRBD1. The ends lost 2 bases at V and 2 bases at J; junction bases unmatched: 8. Germline CDR1 and CDR2: MGHRA and YSYEKL. This CDR3 has 17 residues. CDR3 bases: TGCGCCAGCAGCCAACCCCAGGGGGCGAGGGGCAATCAGCCCCAGCATTTT. Translated: CASSQPQGARGNQPQHF.

The V gene is TRBV7-2, the J gene TRBJ2-5; D is perhaps TRBD2 (5 bases). V lost 1 base and J lost 11, with 17 bases in between. The CDR3 is 14 amino acids. The V gene's germline CDR1 is SGHTA and CDR2 FQGNSA. The CDR3 reads CASSLVVSEREQYF. CDR3 nucleotides: TGTGCCAGCAGCTTAGTCGTTAGCGAGAGAGAGCAGTACTTC.

V usage is TRBV19 and J usage is TRBJ1-3; unclear D gene. CDR1 LNHDA and CDR2 SQIVND come from the germline V gene (reference sequence). Trimming cost V 9 bases and J 2 bases, with 14 bases left between them. The CDR3 is 14 amino acids. This chain's CDR3 is CASQEGFTGNTIYF. The CDR3 DNA follows: TGTGCCAGCCAGGAGGGTTTTACTGGAAACACCATATATTTT.

The CDR3 protein is CATLSRGGTEAFF. The CDR3 DNA reads TGTGCCACCCTTTCGAGGGGGGGGACTGAAGCTTTCTTT. The V and J genes are TRBV6-6 and TRBJ1-1, with D perhaps matching TRBD1 (6 bases). V dropped 10 bases and J dropped 5 bases, with 17 bases sitting between them. The CDR3 consists of 13 residues. Germline CDR1 reads MNHNY; CDR2 reads SVGAGI (reference sequence).

This clone was detected only a few times. This chain joins TRBV2 and TRBJ2-3; the match to TRBD2 covers 12 bases. The CDR3 runs 15 residues. CDR1 is SNHLY and CDR2 is FYNNEI in the germline V gene. Trimming at V came to 4 bases and at J to 4 bases, leaving 3 bases not matched to a gene. The CDR3 here is CASSGLAGAPDTQYF. Written as DNA, the CDR3 is TGTGCCAGCAGTGGACTAGCGGGAGCTCCAGATACGCAGTATTTT.

The chain uses TRBV6-6 and TRBJ1-5, with D uncertain. The CDR3 is 14 residues long. From germline, CDR1 is MNHNY and CDR2 SVGAGI (reference sequence). V was trimmed by 7 bases and J by 4 bases, leaving 14 bases between them. The CDR3 DNA reads as TGTGCCAGCACCGACCGGCTTCAAAATCAGCCCCAGCATTTT. This sequence encodes CASTDRLQNQPQHF.

The chain carries TRBV7-9 and TRBJ2-7; D is ambiguous. The V gene's germline CDR1 is SEHNR and CDR2 FQNEAQ (reference sequence). The CDR3 runs 15 residues. V gave up 0 bases and J gave up 2 bases, with 11 bases separating them. The CDR3 region is CASSLALAGPYEQYF. The CDR3 nucleotides read TGTGCCAGCAGCTTAGCGCTTGCAGGTCCCTACGAGCAGTACTTC.

The chain is built from TRBV15 and TRBJ2-7, with D perhaps given as TRBD1 or TRBD2 (7 bases each). Germline V gene lookup returns CDR1 LNHNV and CDR2 YYDKDF (reference sequence). Trimming removed 2 bases from V and 7 bases from J, with 15 bases in between. The CDR3 is made up of 14 amino acids. The CDR3 loop reads CATSRPGGAGEQYF. CDR3 coding DNA: TGTGCCACCAGCAGACCAGGGGGGGCGGGGGAGCAGTACTTC.

As concerns this clone: Other DNA sequences in this sample translate to the same CDR3. The V and J genes are TRBV28 and TRBJ2-3; no firm D call. The length of the CDR3 is 13 residues. Trimming cost V 5 bases and J 0 bases, with 6 bases left between them. Germline-derived CDR1 and CDR2 are MDHEN and SYDVKM. CDR3 coding DNA: TGTGCCAGCAGTCCAACTAGCACAGATACGCAGTATTTT. It specifies CASSPTSTDTQYF.

The chain joins TRBV9 to TRBJ2-6, with D hard to call. This CDR3 comprises 14 residues. With 4 bases removed from V and 0 bases from J, the gap between germline ends came to 5 bases. Germline values: CDR1 SGDLS, CDR2 YYNGEE. CDR3 coding DNA: TGTGCCAGCAGCCCGTACTCTGGGGCCAACGTCCTGACTTTC. It codes for CASSPYSGANVLTF.

In this sample, this clone turned up a few times. The chain couples TRBV19 to TRBJ1-1, with TRBD1 as a possible D gene (5 bases). CDR3 length equals 15 residues. Germline V CDR1 and CDR2: LNHDA, SQIVND (reference sequence). Trimming removed 4 bases at V and 3 bases at J, with 15 bases between. The CDR3 sequence is CASSRQRNEDTEAFF. In DNA, the CDR3 is TGTGCCAGTAGTAGACAGAGAAATGAAGACACTGAAGCTTTCTTT.

The CDR3 DNA is TGTGCCAGCACCCAAGGGATACTGGCTACTGAAGCTTTCTTT. This encodes CASTQGILATEAFF. The chain employs TRBV28 and TRBJ1-1; D is undetermined. The CDR3 covers 14 residues. V was cut by 7 bases and J by 5 bases, with 17 bases left in between. The V gene's germline CDR1 is MDHEN and CDR2 SYDVKM.

The chain has TRBV9 and TRBJ2-3; 7 nucleotides align to TRBD2. CDR1 SGDLS and CDR2 YYNGEE come from the germline V gene. The CDR3 covers 16 residues. Trimming removed 4 bases from V and 4 bases from J; junction bases left unmatched: 12. The CDR3 here is CASSPGFAGDADTQYF. The DNA of the CDR3 is TGTGCCAGCAGCCCCGGGTTCGCGGGAGATGCAGATACGCAGTATTTT.

The V call is TRBV15, the J call TRBJ1-4; D perhaps matches TRBD1 (6 bases). The CDR3 loop spans 13 amino acids. V was clipped by 4 bases and J by 11 bases, with 14 bases between them. The V gene's germline CDR1 is LNHNV and CDR2 YYDKDF (reference sequence). The CDR3 coding sequence is TGTGCCACCAGCACGCGGACAGTAGGTAAACTGTTTTTT. Translating it yields CATSTRTVGKLFF. Using reference TRBV15 and TRBJ1-4 for the parts outside the CDR3, the full variable domain is DAMVIQNPRYQVTQFGKPVTLSCSQTLNHNVMYWYQQKSSQAPKLLFHYYDKDFNNEADTPDNFQSRRPNTSFCFLDIRSPGLGDTAMYLCATSTRTVGKLFFGSGTQLSVL.

The rearrangement joins TRBV6-5 to TRBJ1-4; D is unresolved. V gave up 5 bases and J gave up 11 bases, with 9 bases separating them. Germline-derived CDR1 and CDR2 are MNHEY and SVGAGI. There are 11 residues in the CDR3. CDR3 amino acids: CASSKRGKLFF. CDR3 DNA sequence: TGTGCCAGCAGTAAGAGAGGGAAACTGTTTTTT.

The chain combines TRBV4-2 with TRBJ2-3, with 9 positions matching TRBD2. This CDR3 comprises 17 residues. Per germline, CDR1 LGHNA and CDR2 YNFKEQ. With 5 bases clipped from V and 0 bases from J, the junction kept 9 bases outside the gene matches. CDR3 loop: CASSSTLAGISTDTQYF. DNA for the CDR3: TGTGCCAGCAGCTCTACCCTAGCGGGAATTAGCACAGATACGCAGTATTTT.

The rearrangement joins TRBV6-1 to TRBJ1-5; the D is unclear. V was clipped by 2 bases and J by 7 bases, with 6 bases between them. The CDR3 has 12 amino acids. The germline V gene has CDR1 MNHNS and CDR2 SASEGT. CDR3 sequence reads: CASSERYQPQHF. The CDR3 DNA follows: TGTGCCAGCAGTGAAAGATACCAGCCCCAGCATTTT.

This clone was picked up a small number of times. The same CDR3 can be traced to other DNA sequences in this sample. The V call is TRBV5-1, the J call TRBJ2-3; D is possibly TRBD1 (6 bases). The CDR3 runs to 14 residues. Trimming took 0 bases from V and 2 from J, leaving 7 bases between them. Germline V gene data show CDR1 as SGHRS and CDR2 as YFSETQ. CDR3 DNA sequence: TGCGCCAGCAGCTTGGGGACAGCCACAGATACGCAGTATTTT. As protein: CASSLGTATDTQYF. Full variable domain (remainder filled in from reference TRBV5-1 and TRBJ2-3): KAGVTQTPRYLIKTRGQQVTLSCSPISGHRSVSWYQQTPGQGLQFLFEYFSETQRNKGNFPGRFSGRQFSNSRSEMNVSTLELGDSALYLCASSLGTATDTQYFGPGTRLTVL.

This clone is a singleton in its sample. V usage is TRBV28 and J usage is TRBJ2-2, with 7 bases lining up with TRBD2. Germline V gene data show CDR1 as MDHEN and CDR2 as SYDVKM. The CDR3 runs to 20 residues. Trimming removed 6 bases from V and 3 bases from J; junction bases left unmatched: 22. DNA for the CDR3: TGTGCCAGCAGCCATATTATTGACGCCCCCCTAGCGGAAGACACCGGGGAGCTGTTTTTT. It codes for CASSHIIDAPLAEDTGELFF.

The chain links TRBV7-9 to TRBJ2-7; tentative D call: TRBD2 (6 bases). The CDR3 totals 16 residues. Germline V gene sequence: CDR1 SEHNR, CDR2 FQNEAQ (reference sequence). V dropped 3 bases and J dropped 2 bases, with 17 bases sitting between them. The CDR3 is CASSFSGGAQAYEQYF. The CDR3 nucleotides are TGTGCCAGCAGCTTTAGCGGAGGGGCTCAAGCCTACGAGCAGTACTTC.

This clone was counted between two and nine times. The V call is TRBV18, the J call TRBJ1-2; possibly TRBD1 for D (5 bases). Per the germline V gene, CDR1 is KGHSH and CDR2 is LQKENI. V lost 3 bases, J lost 1 base, and 15 bases lay in between. The CDR3 runs 16 residues. In nucleotides, the CDR3 is TGTGCCAGCTCACCCTTCAACAGGATCGATAACTATGGCTACACCTTC. Residues: CASSPFNRIDNYGYTF.

The rearrangement joins TRBV7-2 to TRBJ2-7; D ambiguous. This CDR3 region has 13 residues. V was trimmed by 5 bases and J by 6 bases, leaving 14 bases between them. CDR1 is SGHTA and CDR2 is FQGNSA in the germline V gene. This CDR3 reads CASSPQPYGEQYF. Here the CDR3 DNA reads TGTGCCAGCAGCCCGCAACCCTACGGCGAGCAGTACTTC.

Only a few counts were recorded for this clone. The rearrangement uses TRBV2 and TRBJ2-3, with D unclear. The germline CDR1 and CDR2 sequences are SNHLY and FYNNEI. This CDR3 is built from 16 residues. The V and J ends lost 0 bases and 2 bases respectively, with 12 bases between them. CDR3: CASSEALMGSTDTQYF. CDR3 coding DNA: TGTGCCAGCAGTGAAGCTTTGATGGGGTCCACAGATACGCAGTATTTT.

This clone appeared a few times. The rearrangement uses TRBV7-9 and TRBJ2-7, with TRBD1 matching 11 bases. This CDR3 spans 14 amino acids. Trimming took 4 bases from V and 4 from J; bases not matched to a gene: 3. The germline gives CDR1 SEHNR, CDR2 FQNEAQ (reference sequence). This CDR3 is CASSWGQGEYEQYF. In DNA form, the CDR3 reads TGTGCCAGCAGCTGGGGACAGGGGGAATACGAGCAGTACTTC.